The rows below give T cell receptor beta chains drawn from one sample of a study of shared clonotypes between healthy human individuals. The protocol was immunoSEQ multiplex PCR, while the TCRdb copy is restricted to in-frame clones and leaves out a portion. The sample records about 300,000 clones, roughly 70% being singletons. Specimen: memory CD4+ T cells sorted from blood. The receptor set was obtained from a man in his thirties or forties in good health. The CDR3 runs from the conserved cysteine through the conserved F or W. The D gene is left open where the match is weak. Some rows have no size entry. The others give once, few or many, or a class for an expanded clone.

TRBV6-1	TRBJ2-5	many	TRBD1	TGTGCCAGCAGAGATAGCCGGGACAGGGGAGAGACCCAGTACTTC	CASRDSRDRGETQYF
TRBV25-1	TRBJ1-4	few	-	TGTGCCAGCAGTGGAAGGACGGGAGCAACTAATGAAAAACTGTTTTTT	CASSGRTGATNEKLFF
TRBV4-2	TRBJ2-5	-	-	TGTGCCAGCAGCCAAGATTCAGGGGCGGAGACCCAGTACTTC	CASSQDSGAETQYF
TRBV30	TRBJ2-6	few	-	TGTGCCTGGATGATAGGAAGCTCTGGGGCCAACGTCCTGACTTTC	CAWMIGSSGANVLTF
TRBV11-2	TRBJ1-2	-	-	TGTGCCAGCAGCACCCAGGGGACCGGCTACACCTTC	CASSTQGTGYTF
TRBV9	TRBJ2-1	-	-	TGTGCCAGCAGCGTAGAGGGGACCGTCTACAATGAGCAGTTCTTC	CASSVEGTVYNEQFF
TRBV19	TRBJ2-6	few	-	TGTGCCAGTAGTATTAGAATAGGGGCCAACGTCCTGACTTTC	CASSIRIGANVLTF
TRBV18	TRBJ2-7	-	-	TGTGCCAGCTCAGAACAGTCCCCCGAGCAGTACTTC	CASSEQSPEQYF
TRBV6-1	TRBJ2-7	-	-	TGTGCCAGCAGTGAGAACGTTCGATCGTACGAGCAGTACTTC	CASSENVRSYEQYF
TRBV18	TRBJ2-1	-	-	TGTACCAGCTCACCGGCTCCAGACAATGAGCAGTTCTTC	CTSSPAPDNEQFF
TRBV7-9	TRBJ2-1	many	TRBD2	TGTGCCAGCAGCCGTGGACTAGCGGGCAATGAGCAGTTCTTC	CASSRGLAGNEQFF
TRBV19	TRBJ2-7	-	TRBD2	TGTGCCACAAAGGGAGGGGAGGTCCACTCCTACGAGCAGTACTTC	CATKGGEVHSYEQYF
TRBV11-2	TRBJ2-7	-	-	TGTGCCAGCAGCTCCCCCCCGGGACACCGCTCCTACGAGCAGTACTTC	CASSSPPGHRSYEQYF
TRBV5-1	TRBJ2-5	-	TRBD2	TGCGCCAGCAGCGCCAATCTAGCGGGAGCGTGGACCCAGTACTTC	CASSANLAGAWTQYF
TRBV6-1	TRBJ1-2	-	-	TGTGCCAGCAGTGTCACACGGGACTATGGCTACACCTTC	CASSVTRDYGYTF
TRBV5-6	TRBJ2-3	-	-	TGTGCCAGCAGCCTCGGGATCCACACAGATACGCAGTATTTT	CASSLGIHTDTQYF
TRBV7-6	TRBJ2-1	-	-	TGTGCCAGCAGCTTAGAGACAGGACTAGAGCAGTTCTTC	CASSLETGLEQFF
TRBV5-6	TRBJ1-2	-	-	TGTGCCAGCAGCCTCTTGCTCGCGGGCCAAAACACCTTC	CASSLLLAGQNTF
TRBV30	TRBJ2-7	-	TRBD2	TGTGCCTGGAGACGGGGCGGGGGCTACGAGCAGTACTTC	CAWRRGGGYEQYF
TRBV5-1	TRBJ2-7	-	TRBD2	TGCGCCAGCAGCTTGGGGGGAGGGCCCTCGTACGAGCAGTACTTC	CASSLGGGPSYEQYF
TRBV27	TRBJ1-5	-	-	TGTGCCAGCAGTTTGGGCGTGGCAGGGAATCAGCCCCAGCATTTT	CASSLGVAGNQPQHF
TRBV28	TRBJ1-1	-	-	TGTGCCAGCAGTTTCGTGACCCAAACCCAGAACACTGAAGCTTTCTTT	CASSFVTQTQNTEAFF
TRBV4-3	TRBJ2-2	-	TRBD1	TGCGCCAGCAGCCAAGCGGCGGCAGGGGGGAACACCGGGGAGCTGTTTTTT	CASSQAAAGGNTGELFF
TRBV29-1	TRBJ2-4	-	-	TGCAGCGTTCGAGAACAGCCCGACAAAAACATTCAGTACTTC	CSVREQPDKNIQYF
TRBV5-1	TRBJ2-1	once	-	TGCGCCAGTGGACGGGGGACCCTAGGCGATGAGCAGTTCTTC	CASGRGTLGDEQFF
TRBV7-3	TRBJ2-2	-	-	TGTGCCAGCAGCAGAACAGGGTCCGCCGGGGAGCTGTTTTTT	CASSRTGSAGELFF
TRBV30	TRBJ1-1	-	TRBD1	TGTGCCTGGAGTTCAGGGGGCATTGAAGCTTTCTTT	CAWSSGGIEAFF
TRBV6-5	TRBJ2-7	-	TRBD1	TGTGCCAGCAGAAAACAGGGGGCGAGGGACGAGCAGTACTTC	CASRKQGARDEQYF
TRBV18	TRBJ2-2	-	-	TGTGCCAGCTCACTAGAACACGGGGAGCTGTTTTTT	CASSLEHGELFF
TRBV5-1	TRBJ1-5	-	TRBD1	TGCGCCAGCAGCTCGTACTGGGGACAGGGGAGCAATCAGCCCCAGCATTTT	CASSSYWGQGSNQPQHF
TRBV2	TRBJ2-5	-	-	TGTGCCAGCAGCCTTACAGGGTTACCAGGGGAGACCCAGTACTTC	CASSLTGLPGETQYF
TRBV5-1	TRBJ2-5	-	-	TGCGCCAGCAGCTACTCGCATAGGGGTCCCCAAGAGACCCAGTACTTC	CASSYSHRGPQETQYF
TRBV19	TRBJ2-1	many	TRBD2	TGTGCCAGTAGTAGGACCGGGACTACCTCCAATGAGCAGTTCTTC	CASSRTGTTSNEQFF
TRBV6-1	TRBJ2-4	-	TRBD1	TGTGCCAGCAGTGCCAACAGGGGCATTCAGTACTTC	CASSANRGIQYF
TRBV19	TRBJ1-5	-	-	TGTGCCAGTAGTATGACAGATAATCAGCCCCAGCATTTT	CASSMTDNQPQHF
TRBV2	TRBJ2-2	-	TRBD1	TGTGCCAGCGGGACAGGGCCCCCCGGGGAGCTGTTTTTT	CASGTGPPGELFF
TRBV6-1	TRBJ2-7	once	-	TGTGCCAGTTCAAAACAGGGATTATCCTACGAGCAGTACTTC	CASSKQGLSYEQYF
TRBV20-1	TRBJ2-5	few	TRBD1	TGCAGTGCTCGACAGGGTGAGACCCAGTACTTC	CSARQGETQYF